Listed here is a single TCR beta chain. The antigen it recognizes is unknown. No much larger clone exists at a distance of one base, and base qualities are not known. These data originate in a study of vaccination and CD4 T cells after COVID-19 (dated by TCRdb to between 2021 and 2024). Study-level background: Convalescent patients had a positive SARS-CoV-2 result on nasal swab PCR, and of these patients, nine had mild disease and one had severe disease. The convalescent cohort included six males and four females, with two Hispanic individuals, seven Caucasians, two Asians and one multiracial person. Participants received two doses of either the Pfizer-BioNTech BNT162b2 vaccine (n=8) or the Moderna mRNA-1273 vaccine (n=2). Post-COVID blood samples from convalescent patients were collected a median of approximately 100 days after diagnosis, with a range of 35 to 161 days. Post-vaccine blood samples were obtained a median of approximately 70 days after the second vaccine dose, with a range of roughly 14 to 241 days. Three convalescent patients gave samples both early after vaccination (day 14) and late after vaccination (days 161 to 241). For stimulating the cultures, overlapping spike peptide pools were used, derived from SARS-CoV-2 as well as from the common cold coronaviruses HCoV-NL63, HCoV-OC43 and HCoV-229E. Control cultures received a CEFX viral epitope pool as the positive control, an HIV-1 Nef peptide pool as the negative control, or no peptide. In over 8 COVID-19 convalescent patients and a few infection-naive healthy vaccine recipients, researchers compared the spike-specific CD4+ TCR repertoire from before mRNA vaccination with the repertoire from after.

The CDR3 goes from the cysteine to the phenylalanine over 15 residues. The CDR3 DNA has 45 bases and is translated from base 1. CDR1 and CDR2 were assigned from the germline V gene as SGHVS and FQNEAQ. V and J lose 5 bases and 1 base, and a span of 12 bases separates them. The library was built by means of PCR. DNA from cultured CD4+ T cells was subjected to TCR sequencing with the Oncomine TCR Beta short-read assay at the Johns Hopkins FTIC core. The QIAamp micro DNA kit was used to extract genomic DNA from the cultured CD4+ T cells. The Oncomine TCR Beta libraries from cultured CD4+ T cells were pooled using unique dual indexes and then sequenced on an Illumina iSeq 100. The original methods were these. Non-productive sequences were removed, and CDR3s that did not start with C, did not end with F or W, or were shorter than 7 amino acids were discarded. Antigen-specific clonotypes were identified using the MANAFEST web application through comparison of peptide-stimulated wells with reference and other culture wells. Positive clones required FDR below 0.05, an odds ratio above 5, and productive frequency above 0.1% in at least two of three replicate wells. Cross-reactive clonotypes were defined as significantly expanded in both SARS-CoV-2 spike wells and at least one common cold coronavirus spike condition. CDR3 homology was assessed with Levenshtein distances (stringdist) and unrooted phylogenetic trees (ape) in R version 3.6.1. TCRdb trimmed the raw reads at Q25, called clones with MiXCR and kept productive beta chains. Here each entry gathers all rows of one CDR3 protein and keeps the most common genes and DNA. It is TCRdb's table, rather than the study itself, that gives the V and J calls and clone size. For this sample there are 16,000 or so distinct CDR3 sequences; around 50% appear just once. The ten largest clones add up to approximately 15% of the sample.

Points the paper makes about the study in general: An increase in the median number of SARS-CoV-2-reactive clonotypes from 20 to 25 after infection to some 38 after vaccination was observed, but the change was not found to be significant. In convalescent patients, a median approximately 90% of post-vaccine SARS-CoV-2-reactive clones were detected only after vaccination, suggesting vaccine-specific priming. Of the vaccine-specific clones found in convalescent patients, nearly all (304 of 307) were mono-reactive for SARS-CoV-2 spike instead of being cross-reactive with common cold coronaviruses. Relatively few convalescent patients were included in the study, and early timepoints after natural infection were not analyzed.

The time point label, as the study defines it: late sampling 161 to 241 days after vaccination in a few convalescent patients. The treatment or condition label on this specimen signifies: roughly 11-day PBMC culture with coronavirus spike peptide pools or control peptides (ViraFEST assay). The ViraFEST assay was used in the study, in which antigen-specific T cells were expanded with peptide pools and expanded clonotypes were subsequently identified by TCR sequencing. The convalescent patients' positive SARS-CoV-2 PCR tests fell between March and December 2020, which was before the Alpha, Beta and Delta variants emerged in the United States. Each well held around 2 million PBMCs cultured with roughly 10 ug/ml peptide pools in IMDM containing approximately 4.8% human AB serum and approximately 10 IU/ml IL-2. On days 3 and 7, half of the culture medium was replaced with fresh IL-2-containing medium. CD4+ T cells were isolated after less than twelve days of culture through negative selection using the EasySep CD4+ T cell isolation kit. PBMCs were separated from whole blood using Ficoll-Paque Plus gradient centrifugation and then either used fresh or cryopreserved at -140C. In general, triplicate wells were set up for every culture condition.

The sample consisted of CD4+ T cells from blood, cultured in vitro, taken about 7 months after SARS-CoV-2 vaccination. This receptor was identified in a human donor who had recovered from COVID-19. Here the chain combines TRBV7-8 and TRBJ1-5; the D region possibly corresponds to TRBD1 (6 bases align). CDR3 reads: CASSPEGGSNQPQHF. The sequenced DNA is TGTGCCAGCAGCCCCGAGGGGGGGAGCAATCAGCCCCAGCATTTT.